This T cell receptor (beta chain) was sequenced for a study of blood T cell repertoires in COVID-19. Background on the study: The cDNA or gDNA used as material had been derived from T cells, B-cell-depleted T cells, or PBMCs.

Germline CDR1 and CDR2: SGHRS and YFSETQ. The V and J ends lost 0 bases and 4 bases, in that order; junction bases with no gene match: 11. This CDR3 contains 17 residues. Method: immunoSEQ multiplex PCR; TCRdb's copy keeps in-frame clones and lacks some. The data show about 270,000 clones, with approximately 85% seen just once and less than 15% held by the top ten. The TCR was taken from a human donor in a cohort sampled during active COVID-19. The sequencing sample was made of peripheral blood. The rearrangement joins TRBV5-1 to TRBJ2-7; 9 nucleotides line up with TRBD1. CDR3 sequence reads: CASSLEPGQGFLYEQYF. The CDR3 DNA reads as TGCGCCAGCAGCTTGGAACCGGGACAGGGTTTTCTTTACGAGCAGTACTTC.